This entry lists 4 T cell receptor beta chains sequenced from one sample in a study of blood T cell repertoires in COVID-19. Produced via immunoSEQ multiplex PCR; TCRdb's table is partial and in-frame only. The sample has about 120,000 clones; roughly three quarters are singletons. Sequencing was carried out using peripheral blood. The receptors originated from a man between 40 and 49 years old with active or convalescent COVID-19.

The CDR3 is CALGASYGYTF. For the CDR3, the DNA is TGCGCCCTGGGGGCCTCCTATGGCTACACCTTC. This chain joins TRBV29-1 and TRBJ1-2; TRBD1 might be the D (6 bases). This CDR3 is built from 11 residues. The germline V gene encodes CDR1 SQVTM and CDR2 ANQGSEA.

The chain couples TRBV5-5 to TRBJ2-2, with a tentative D call TRBD2 (6 bases). The CDR3 has 15 residues. Trimming removed 4 bases at V and 6 bases at J, with 16 bases between. Per germline, CDR1 SGHKS and CDR2 YYEKEE (reference sequence). The CDR3 sequence is CASSLSPGGAGELFF. The CDR3 nucleotides are TGTGCCAGCAGCCTAAGTCCCGGAGGGGCCGGGGAGCTGTTTTTT. Full variable domain (outside the CDR3, taken from reference TRBV5-5 and TRBJ2-2): DAGVTQSPTHLIKTRGQQVTLRCSPISGHKSVSWYQQVLGQGPQFIFQYYEKEERGRGNFPDRFSARQFPNYSSELNVNALLLGDSALYLCASSLSPGGAGELFFGEGSRLTVL.

As to this clone: At one of its ends the junction is not consistent with the germline gene, which may arise from a read error. This chain links TRBV24-1 with TRBJ1-2; D not resolved. This CDR3 is built from 13 residues. Germline CDR1 KGHDR, CDR2 SFDVKD. DNA for the CDR3: TGTGCCACCAGAGGCCAGGAGGAAGGTGGCTGGGACTTC. Encoded protein: CATRGQEEGGWDF.

V gene TRBV11-2 combines with J gene TRBJ2-7, with TRBD2 matching 8 bases. The V gene's germline CDR1 is SGHAT and CDR2 FQNNGV. V lost 6 bases and J lost 2; bases outside the gene matches: 9. This CDR3 is built from 15 residues. Here the CDR3 DNA reads TGTGCCAGCAGTTCCATAGCGGGGTCGACCTACGAGCAGTACTTC. Encoded protein: CASSSIAGSTYEQYF.